These 30 T cell receptor beta chains were sequenced from one sample in a study of blood T cell repertoires in COVID-19. Clones were sequenced by immunoSEQ multiplex PCR, and TCRdb holds only the in-frame ones, with some missing. The top ten clones hold approximately 2.8% of a sample with about 140,000 clones, 80% to 90% of them seen once. Sequenced material: peripheral blood. The receptors here all came from a woman aged 55-70 years with active COVID-19.

This clone was picked up one time. This rearrangement joins TRBV6-6 to TRBJ1-2; D remains ambiguous. From germline, CDR1 is MNHNY and CDR2 SVGAGI (reference sequence). This CDR3 has 14 residues. V was cut by 4 bases and J by 0 bases, with 9 bases left in between. The CDR3 nucleotides are TGTGCCAGCAGTTGGGAGGAGGCTAACTATGGCTACACCTTC. Amino acid sequence: CASSWEEANYGYTF.

The chain employs TRBV7-2 and TRBJ2-1; 8 nucleotides match TRBD1. The CDR3 spans 15 residues. With V trimmed by 6 bases and J by 3 bases, 7 bases remained unmatched. Looked up from germline, CDR1 is SGHTA and CDR2 is FQGNSA. The chain's CDR3 is CASSFPGQGYNEQFF. Here the CDR3 DNA reads TGTGCCAGCAGTTTTCCAGGACAGGGCTACAATGAGCAGTTCTTC. Full variable domain (remainder filled in from reference TRBV7-2 and TRBJ2-1): GAGVSQSPSNKVTEKGKDVELRCDPISGHTALYWYRQSLGQGLEFLIYFQGNSAPDKSGLPSDRFSAERTGGSVSTLTIQRTQQEDSAVYLCASSFPGQGYNEQFFGPGTRLTVL.

The rearrangement uses TRBV25-1 and TRBJ2-1; D is perhaps TRBD2 (7 bases). The germline gives CDR1 MGHDK, CDR2 SYGVNS. This CDR3 has 13 amino acids. V dropped 6 bases and J dropped 7 bases, with 13 bases sitting between them. DNA for the CDR3: TGTGCCAGCAGAGGGGGGGGGATAAATGAGCAGTTCTTC. It yields the protein CASRGGGINEQFF. Filled out from reference TRBV25-1 and TRBJ2-1, the complete variable domain reads EADIYQTPRYLVIGTGKKITLECSQTMGHDKMYWYQQDPGMELHLIHYSYGVNSTEKGDLSSESTVSRIRTEHFPLTLESARPSHTSQYLCASRGGGINEQFFGPGTRLTVL.

The chain couples TRBV25-1 to TRBJ2-7, with D possibly TRBD1 on 5 matching bases. The CDR3 length is 13 residues. The germline CDR1 and CDR2 sequences are MGHDK and SYGVNS. The germline V and J ends were trimmed by 8 bases and 0 bases, with 11 bases remaining between them. CDR3 loop: CASEDTFSYEQYF. The DNA for the CDR3 is TGTGCCAGCGAGGACACCTTCTCCTACGAGCAGTACTTC.

The rearrangement links TRBV20-1 to TRBJ2-5; no firm D call. Trimming took 3 bases from V and 0 from J, leaving 8 bases between them. Germline V gene sequence: CDR1 DFQATT, CDR2 SNEGSKA (reference sequence). The CDR3 has 13 amino acids. The CDR3 DNA is TGCAGTGCTAGTGCCCCGTACCAAGAGACCCAGTACTTC. Amino acids: CSASAPYQETQYF.

This sequence joins TRBV28 and TRBJ2-7, with D hard to call. Per the germline V gene, CDR1 is MDHEN and CDR2 is SYDVKM. Trimming removed 6 bases at V and 4 bases at J, with 16 bases between. This CDR3 is 14 amino acids long. The CDR3 nucleotides are TGTGCCAGCAGCTGGTCAGGAACGCCTTACGAGCAGTACTTC. It encodes CASSWSGTPYEQYF.

This chain links TRBV3-1 (or the pseudogene TRBV3-2) with TRBJ2-1, with 8 bases aligning to TRBD1. V was pared by 5 bases and J by 5 bases, with 14 bases of the junction left unmatched. This CDR3 has 17 amino acids. The germline gives CDR1 LGHDT, CDR2 YNNKEL (reference sequence). For the CDR3, the DNA is TGTGCCAGCAGCTCCAGGGGGCGGGACAGGTCTCACAATGAGCAGTTCTTC. Protein sequence: CASSSRGRDRSHNEQFF.

The chain carries TRBV6-5 and TRBJ1-3; TRBD1 is a possible D gene (6 bases). Trimming stripped 8 bases from V and 2 bases from J, with 10 bases between. The CDR3 sequence is 13 residues long. CDR1 is MNHEY, CDR2 SVGAGI, per germline. The CDR3 coding sequence is TGTGCCAGCTGGGCAGGGGCTGGAAACACCATATATTTT. This codes for CASWAGAGNTIYF.

V usage is TRBV3-1 (or the pseudogene TRBV3-2) and J usage is TRBJ2-1; D gene ambiguous. There are 16 residues in the CDR3. V was trimmed by 0 bases and J by 0 bases, leaving 9 bases between them. Looked up from germline, CDR1 is LGHDT and CDR2 is YNNKEL (reference sequence). CDR3 amino acids: CASSQDLLSSYNEQFF. The CDR3 nucleotides read TGTGCCAGCAGCCAAGATCTACTTAGCTCCTACAATGAGCAGTTCTTC.

V is TRBV4-3 and J is TRBJ2-7, with D perhaps matching TRBD2 (5 bases). There are 13 residues in the CDR3. Trimming took 0 bases from V and 3 from J, leaving 6 bases between them. Germline V gene lookup returns CDR1 LGHNA and CDR2 YSLEER. CDR3 sequence reads: CASSQDRDYEQYF. CDR3 nucleotide sequence: TGCGCCAGCAGCCAAGATCGGGACTACGAGCAGTACTTC.

This chain links TRBV5-1 with TRBJ2-1; a weak D match, TRBD2 (5 bases). There are 17 residues in the CDR3. CDR1 and CDR2 from the germline V gene are SGHRS and YFSETQ. V shed 4 bases and J shed 4 bases, with 21 bases lying between them. The CDR3, as DNA: TGCGCCAGCAGCCCTGGCGTCACTAGTGCCCTTTACAATGAGCAGTTCTTC. It is translated as CASSPGVTSALYNEQFF.

This clone appeared a few times. This chain connects TRBV2 to TRBJ2-7; 13 bases agree with TRBD2. The V segment lost 10 bases and the J segment 5 bases; nucleotides outside the gene matches: 8. This CDR3 contains 14 residues. Germline V gene sequence: CDR1 SNHLY, CDR2 FYNNEI. This chain's CDR3 is CAIPATSGRNEQYF. The CDR3 DNA follows: TGTGCCATCCCGGCGACTAGCGGGAGGAACGAGCAGTACTTC.

This clone was seen a handful of times. The CDR3 loop is CASSQPGQGPEQYF. CDR3 DNA sequence: TGTGCCAGCAGCCAACCGGGACAGGGGCCCGAGCAGTACTTC. The chain links TRBV3-1 (or the pseudogene TRBV3-2) to TRBJ2-7; 10 bases line up with TRBD1. The CDR3 is 14 residues long. The germline V gene has CDR1 LGHDT and CDR2 YNNKEL (reference sequence). V trimming: 2 bases; J trimming: 6 bases; junction bases outside the gene matches: 4.

This chain joins TRBV4-3 and TRBJ2-1, with unresolved D. V was cut by 0 bases and J by 0 bases, with 15 bases left in between. Germline V gene lookup returns CDR1 LGHNA and CDR2 YSLEER. The length of the CDR3 is 18 residues. As DNA, the CDR3 is TGCGCCAGCAGCCAAGATCTCACTAACCCTAGCTCCTACAATGAGCAGTTCTTC. Residues: CASSQDLTNPSSYNEQFF.

The rearrangement joins TRBV7-6 to TRBJ2-6, with TRBD1 matching 7 bases. Germline V CDR1 and CDR2: SGHVS, FNYEAQ. This CDR3 spans 17 amino acids. With V trimmed by 5 bases and J by 4 bases, 11 bases remained unmatched. The CDR3 sequence is CASSLTGEVVGANVLTF. The CDR3, as DNA: TGTGCCAGCAGCCTTACAGGGGAAGTGGTGGGGGCCAACGTCCTGACTTTC.

The chain carries TRBV11-3 and TRBJ2-3; 9 nucleotides match TRBD2. The ends lost 3 bases at V and 4 bases at J; junction bases unmatched: 8. This CDR3 spans 16 amino acids. Germline V lookup: CDR1 SGHNT, CDR2 YENEEA. CDR3 bases: TGTGCCAGCAGCTTGGTAGCGGGAGACGCGCCAGATACGCAGTATTTT. It yields the protein CASSLVAGDAPDTQYF.

The V and J genes are TRBV4-3 and TRBJ1-1; 8 nucleotides match TRBD1. The germline CDR1 and CDR2 sequences are LGHNA and YSLEER. J gave up 10 bases and V 0 bases, and 7 bases lay outside the gene matches. CDR3 length: 14 amino acids. The DNA of the CDR3 is TGCGCCAGCAGCCAAGATCAAGGACAGGGCCGAGCTTTCTTT. Amino acid sequence: CASSQDQGQGRAFF.

Written as DNA, the CDR3 is TGTGCCAGCAGCGTAGCTGCCACAGGGGATTTGAATGGCTACACCTTC. Translation: CASSVAATGDLNGYTF. The chain combines TRBV9 with TRBJ1-2, with 7 bases aligning to TRBD1. The CDR3 extends over 16 amino acids. Unmatched junction bases numbered 11, after V lost 0 bases and J lost 6 bases. CDR1 and CDR2 from the germline V gene are SGDLS and YYNGEE.

V gene TRBV11-2 combines with J gene TRBJ2-7; tentatively, D is TRBD1 (5 bases). The V and J ends lost 4 bases and 5 bases respectively, with 15 bases between them. The V gene's germline CDR1 is SGHAT and CDR2 FQNNGV. The CDR3 runs to 14 residues. CDR3 sequence (DNA): TGTGCCAGCAGCTCCCGAGACAGTCGGGACGAGCAGTACTTC. Protein sequence: CASSSRDSRDEQYF.

The chain has TRBV3-1 (or the pseudogene TRBV3-2) and TRBJ2-7, with TRBD1 matching over 8 bases. The germline V gene encodes CDR1 LGHDT and CDR2 YNNKEL (reference sequence). V dropped 5 bases and J dropped 5; count of bases not matched to a gene: 8. This CDR3 comprises 14 residues. DNA of the CDR3: TGTGCCAGCAGCTACCAGGGGGCGAGGGACGAGCAGTACTTC. It is translated as CASSYQGARDEQYF.

The chain carries TRBV6-1 and TRBJ2-7; possibly TRBD1 for D (7 bases). The germline V gene has CDR1 MNHNS and CDR2 SASEGT. The CDR3 is 16 residues long. V lost 3 bases, J lost 2 bases, and 17 bases lay in between. This CDR3 reads CASSDPQGGLAYEQYF. CDR3 nucleotides: TGTGCCAGCAGTGACCCCCAGGGGGGATTGGCCTACGAGCAGTACTTC.

V gene TRBV7-4 combines with J gene TRBJ2-7, with D maybe TRBD1 (5 bases). This CDR3 comprises 14 residues. V lost 2 bases to trimming and J lost 6 bases, with 14 bases between them. CDR1 is SGHVT, CDR2 SQSDAQ, per germline. The CDR3 loop reads CASSLRCREGEQYF. DNA of the CDR3: TGTGCCAGCAGCTTAAGGTGCAGGGAAGGCGAGCAGTACTTC.

This chain connects TRBV30 to TRBJ2-2; maybe TRBD1 (8 bases). V lost 6 bases and J lost 5, with 22 bases in between. The germline V gene has CDR1 GTSNPN and CDR2 SVGIG (reference sequence). The CDR3 consists of 16 residues. Here the CDR3 reads CACLRTGRDWTGELFF. In DNA, the CDR3 is TGTGCCTGCCTGAGGACAGGGAGGGACTGGACCGGGGAGCTGTTTTTT.

The chain uses TRBV28 and TRBJ1-4; 9 bases match TRBD1. CDR1 is MDHEN, CDR2 SYDVKM, per germline. This CDR3 spans 13 amino acids. Losses at the gene ends were 6 bases for V and 8 bases for J; bases not matched to a gene: 4. The CDR3 region is CASRDRGEEKLFF. The CDR3 DNA follows: TGTGCCAGCAGAGACAGGGGGGAAGAAAAACTGTTTTTT.

The chain is built from TRBV5-1 and TRBJ2-4; 13 nucleotides match TRBD2. Per the germline V gene, CDR1 is SGHRS and CDR2 is YFSETQ. The CDR3 has 16 residues. Trimming removed 3 bases from V and 5 bases from J; junction bases left unmatched: 5. The DNA of the CDR3 is TGCGCCAGCAGCTATACTAGCGGGAGGGCCCAAAACATTCAGTACTTC. Protein: CASSYTSGRAQNIQYF.

The gene calls are TRBV28 and TRBJ1-1, with 9 bases that match TRBD1. V trimming: 3 bases; J trimming: 10 bases; junction bases outside the gene matches: 6. The CDR3 is 13 amino acids. CDR1 MDHEN and CDR2 SYDVKM come from the germline V gene. The CDR3 is CASSFNRGLGAFF. The CDR3 DNA reads TGTGCCAGCAGTTTTAACAGGGGGCTAGGAGCTTTCTTT.

The gene calls are TRBV14 and TRBJ2-1; 8 bases fit TRBD2. V shed 6 bases, J shed 9 bases, and the junction held 10 bases outside the gene matches. The CDR3 extends over 14 amino acids. Looked up from germline, CDR1 is SGHDN and CDR2 is FVKESK. In nucleotides, the CDR3 is TGTGCCAGCAGACAAACCGGGAGGGCTGTTGAGCAGTTCTTC. It is translated as CASRQTGRAVEQFF.

The rearrangement joins TRBV13 to TRBJ2-5, with 7 positions matching TRBD1. V was pared by 5 bases and J by 2 bases, with 5 bases of the junction left unmatched. Germline-derived CDR1 and CDR2 are PRHDT and FYEKMQ (reference sequence). CDR3 size: 14 residues. CDR3 DNA sequence: TGTGCCAGCAGCCGCGACAGGGTTCAAGAGACCCAGTACTTC. This encodes CASSRDRVQETQYF.

This rearrangement joins TRBV7-2 to TRBJ1-5; 9 bases are a match to TRBD1. V was clipped by 5 bases and J by 7 bases; unmatched bases: 9. This CDR3 region has 15 residues. CDR1 and CDR2 (germline): SGHTA, FQGNSA. The chain's CDR3 is CASSPTTGGGQPQHF. As DNA, the CDR3 is TGTGCCAGCAGCCCGACTACAGGGGGCGGACAGCCCCAGCATTTT.

This rearrangement joins TRBV27 to TRBJ2-1; 7 bases are shared with TRBD2. The germline V gene has CDR1 MNHEY and CDR2 SMNVEV (reference sequence). The CDR3 has 14 amino acids. Trimming removed 8 bases from V and 9 bases from J; junction bases left unmatched: 13. The CDR3 reads CASLPGGRAGEQFF. As DNA, the CDR3 is TGTGCCAGCCTACCGGGCGGGAGAGCCGGTGAGCAGTTCTTC.